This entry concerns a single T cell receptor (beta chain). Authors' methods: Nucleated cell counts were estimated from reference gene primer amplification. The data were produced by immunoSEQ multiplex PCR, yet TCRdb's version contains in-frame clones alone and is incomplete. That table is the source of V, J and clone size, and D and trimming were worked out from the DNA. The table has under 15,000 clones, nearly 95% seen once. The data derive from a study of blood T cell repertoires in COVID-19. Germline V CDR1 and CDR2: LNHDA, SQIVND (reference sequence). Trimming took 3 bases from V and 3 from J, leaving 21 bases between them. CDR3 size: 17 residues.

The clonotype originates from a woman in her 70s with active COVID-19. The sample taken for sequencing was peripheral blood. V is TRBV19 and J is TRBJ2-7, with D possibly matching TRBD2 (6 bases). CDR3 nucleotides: TGTGCCAGTAGTATGGGAATTGGAGGGCAGGGCGGCTACGAGCAGTACTTC. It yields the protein CASSMGIGGQGGYEQYF.